This entry lists 23 T cell receptor beta chains sequenced from one sample in a study of T cell responses to AZD1222 COVID-19 vaccine. The assay was immunoSEQ multiplex PCR, and TCRdb's table has in-frame clones only and misses some. This sample yields approximately 77,000 clones, of which 80% to 90% are seen a single time; roughly 3.6% belongs to the top ten. The specimen was peripheral blood, collected 28 days after the second AZD1222 dose. These receptors were taken from an adult who received the AZD1222 COVID-19 vaccine.

The chain couples TRBV7-7 to TRBJ1-3, with TRBD1 matching over 9 bases. Germline CDR1 is SSHAT and CDR2 is FNYEAQ (reference sequence). Unmatched junction bases numbered 3, after V lost 5 bases and J lost 1 base. This CDR3 contains 15 residues. The CDR3 is CASSPGTGSGNTIYF. The CDR3 DNA is TGTGCCAGCAGCCCAGGGACAGGGTCTGGAAACACCATATATTTT.

The chain employs TRBV6-5 and TRBJ1-2; the D is unclear. Germline assignment: CDR1 MNHEY and CDR2 SVGAGI. The CDR3 runs to 13 residues. Trimming shortened V by 8 bases and J by 5 bases, and 15 bases separated the two germline ends. CDR3 region: CASHPAGRYGYTF. The CDR3 nucleotides are TGTGCCAGCCATCCGGCAGGCCGGTATGGCTACACCTTC.

The genes are TRBV30 and TRBJ1-5; D unresolved. In germline, CDR1 is GTSNPN, CDR2 SVGIG (reference sequence). Between the trimmed V and J ends, which lost 0 bases and 1 base, there was a span of 4 bases. The CDR3 runs 13 residues. CDR3 sequence: CAWSVDSNQPQHF. As DNA, the CDR3 is TGTGCCTGGAGTGTAGACAGCAATCAGCCCCAGCATTTT.

V gene TRBV7-9 combines with J gene TRBJ2-1; perhaps TRBD2 as D (5 bases). The ends were cut back, 1 base at V and 8 bases at J, with 15 bases in the middle. The CDR3 loop spans 15 amino acids. Germline V CDR1 and CDR2: SEHNR, FQNEAQ (reference sequence). The CDR3 bases are TGTGCCAGCAGCTTAGTACTAGTAGGGAACGATGAGCAGTTCTTC. Amino acids: CASSLVLVGNDEQFF.

This chain joins TRBV7-2 and TRBJ2-7, with D maybe TRBD1 (7 bases). The ends were cut back, 5 bases at V and 2 bases at J, with 13 bases in the middle. The CDR3 has 14 amino acids. CDR1 SGHTA and CDR2 FQGNSA come from the germline V gene. Here the CDR3 reads CASSPRGTAYEQYF. The CDR3 nucleotides read TGTGCCAGCAGCCCCCGCGGGACAGCCTACGAGCAGTACTTC.

This chain links TRBV4-3 with TRBJ1-4; 8 positions agree with TRBD1. J lost 5 bases, V lost 0 bases, and 11 bases had no gene match. The germline gives CDR1 LGHNA, CDR2 YSLEER. The CDR3 has 18 amino acids. Written as DNA, the CDR3 is TGCGCCAGCAGCCAAGAATTGGGTACGACAGGGGCAAATGAAAAACTGTTTTTT. Its protein product is CASSQELGTTGANEKLFF.

This chain joins TRBV7-2 and TRBJ1-1; a weak D match, TRBD1 (5 bases). Germline CDR1 and CDR2: SGHTA and FQGNSA. The CDR3 loop spans 13 amino acids. V dropped 1 base and J dropped 4 bases, with 7 bases sitting between them. For the CDR3, the DNA is TGTGCCAGCAGCTTAGAAAGGGGCACTGAAGCTTTCTTT. The encoded protein is CASSLERGTEAFF.

This clone was observed once. The chain couples TRBV27 to TRBJ2-7, with 10 bases that match TRBD1. The CDR3 is made up of 14 amino acids. V trimming: 5 bases; J trimming: 4 bases; junction bases outside the gene matches: 5. The germline gives CDR1 MNHEY, CDR2 SMNVEV (reference sequence). CDR3 sequence (DNA): TGTGCCAGCAGTAGTCCGGGACAGGGGTACGAGCAGTACTTC. Amino acids: CASSSPGQGYEQYF.

The CDR3 nucleotides are TGTGCCAGCAGTTCACTGGACTTTAGCACAGATACGCAGTATTTT. Protein sequence: CASSSLDFSTDTQYF. J is TRBJ2-3 and V is TRBV28; D might be TRBD2 (5 bases). This CDR3 has 15 amino acids. CDR1 is MDHEN, CDR2 SYDVKM, per germline. V was clipped by 4 bases and J by 0 bases, with 11 bases between them.

The chain employs TRBV5-5 and TRBJ1-5; D call uncertain. Germline values: CDR1 SGHKS, CDR2 YYEKEE (reference sequence). This CDR3 spans 16 amino acids. V gave up 4 bases and J gave up 4 bases, with 18 bases separating them. The CDR3 is CASSPSELRTNQPQHF. CDR3 bases: TGTGCCAGCAGCCCGTCCGAATTGCGTACGAATCAGCCCCAGCATTTT.

The J gene is TRBJ1-3, the V gene TRBV18; D unresolved. V lost 0 bases and J lost 0, with 9 bases in between. Germline V lookup: CDR1 KGHSH, CDR2 LQKENI. The CDR3 totals 16 residues. CDR3 protein: CASSPPPQHSGNTIYF. The CDR3 DNA follows: TGTGCCAGCTCACCACCCCCACAGCACTCTGGAAACACCATATATTTT.

The chain employs TRBV4-3 and TRBJ1-5; D is ambiguous. Germline-derived CDR1 and CDR2 are LGHNA and YSLEER. The CDR3 loop spans 15 amino acids. Trimming pared 4 bases from V and 5 bases from J, leaving 15 bases between. CDR3: CASSPMRAVDQPQHF. The CDR3 nucleotides are TGCGCCAGCAGCCCTATGAGGGCGGTAGATCAGCCCCAGCATTTT.

The chain joins TRBV4-2 to TRBJ2-2; TRBD2 matches at 9 bases. The CDR3 contains 17 residues. The junction had 12 bases not matched to a gene; V was cut back by 4 bases and J by 6 bases. Germline V lookup: CDR1 LGHNA, CDR2 YNFKEQ. The chain's CDR3 is CASSRPLSGGLSGELFF. Written as DNA, the CDR3 is TGTGCCAGCAGCCGACCCCTGAGCGGGGGGTTATCCGGGGAGCTGTTTTTT.

The chain combines TRBV7-6 with TRBJ2-3, with unresolved D. This CDR3 has 15 amino acids. Trimming removed 3 bases from V and 3 bases from J, with 13 bases in between. Germline V gives CDR1 SGHVS, CDR2 FNYEAQ. CDR3 DNA sequence: TGTGCCAGCAGCTTGTATGCGGAGTCAACAGATACGCAGTATTTT. Protein: CASSLYAESTDTQYF.

There are a few counts of this clone. This chain connects TRBV2 to TRBJ2-1, with 8 nucleotides matching TRBD1. CDR1 and CDR2 (germline): SNHLY, FYNNEI. The CDR3 sequence is 13 residues long. The V gene end was trimmed by 8 bases and the J gene end by 9 bases; junction bases not matched to a gene: 9. CDR3 sequence: CASYDRGPIEQFF. CDR3 DNA sequence: TGTGCCAGCTACGACAGGGGCCCAATTGAGCAGTTCTTC.

The CDR3 is CASSQGAGQPQHF. The CDR3 DNA sequence: TGTGCCAGCAGCCAAGGGGCGGGTCAGCCCCAGCATTTT. The chain employs TRBV3-1 (or the pseudogene TRBV3-2) and TRBJ1-5; no definite D call. CDR1 and CDR2 (germline): LGHDT, YNNKEL (reference sequence). V lost 1 base and J 6 bases, leaving 7 bases between the germline ends. There are 13 residues in the CDR3.

V and J are TRBV11-2 and TRBJ1-3; maybe TRBD1 (5 bases). The CDR3 sequence is 17 residues long. Between the trimmed V and J ends, which lost 4 bases and 0 bases, there was a span of 16 bases. The V gene's germline CDR1 is SGHAT and CDR2 FQNNGV. CDR3 sequence: CASSSTKTVPSGNTIYF. The CDR3 region has the DNA TGTGCCAGCAGCTCAACAAAGACAGTACCCTCTGGAAACACCATATATTTT.

This chain connects TRBV21-1 to TRBJ1-1. TRBV21-1 is described as a pseudogene. The CDR3 spans 16 residues. The CDR3 region has the DNA TGTGCCAGCAGCACCCTACGGGGGGGGGTCAACACTGAAGCTTTCTTT. Translation gives CASSTLRGGVNTEAFF.

The chain recombines TRBV28 with TRBJ1-2, with TRBD1 matching over 8 bases. Germline CDR1 reads MDHEN; CDR2 reads SYDVKM. This CDR3 region has 19 residues. With V trimmed by 5 bases and J by 7 bases, 24 bases remained unmatched. The CDR3 DNA reads as TGTGCCAGCAGTCCTGGAGGTTGGGGTCGGCAGGGGGCCATTTTTGGCTACACCTTC. Amino acid sequence: CASSPGGWGRQGAIFGYTF.

This chain joins TRBV12-5 and TRBJ2-3; 7 nucleotides line up with TRBD2. The CDR3 consists of 16 residues. Trimming cost V 6 bases and J 0 bases; bases outside gene matches: 9. Germline assignment: CDR1 LGHNT and CDR2 FRNRAP. For the CDR3, the DNA is TGTGCTAGTGGCTTCTGGGGGGGGACTAGCACAGATACGCAGTATTTT. It encodes CASGFWGGTSTDTQYF.

The chain joins TRBV14 to TRBJ2-1; 10 bases are shared with TRBD2. Germline lookup yields CDR1 SGHDN and CDR2 FVKESK. Losses at the gene ends were 2 bases for V and 7 bases for J; bases not matched to a gene: 2. This CDR3 has 14 amino acids. The CDR3: CASSQFSGRNEQFF. CDR3 bases: TGTGCCAGCAGCCAATTTAGCGGGAGGAATGAGCAGTTCTTC. Together with reference TRBV14 and TRBJ2-1, the CDR3 gives the full variable domain: EAGVTQFPSHSVIEKGQTVTLRCDPISGHDNLYWYRRVMGKEIKFLLHFVKESKQDESGMPNNRFLAERTGGTYSTLKVQPAELEDSGVYFCASSQFSGRNEQFFGPGTRLTVL.

The genes are TRBV6-5 and TRBJ2-7; D unresolved. The CDR3 loop spans 15 amino acids. V gave up 6 bases and J gave up 0 bases, with 15 bases separating them. The germline V gene has CDR1 MNHEY and CDR2 SVGAGI. This CDR3 is CASSLVGRSSYEQYF. As DNA, the CDR3 is TGTGCCAGCAGCCTAGTGGGCAGGAGCTCCTACGAGCAGTACTTC.

This sequence joins TRBV19 and TRBJ1-1; a possible D gene is TRBD1 (5 bases). CDR1 is LNHDA and CDR2 is SQIVND in the germline V gene (reference sequence). This CDR3 contains 14 residues. V was pared by 3 bases and J by 0 bases, with 8 bases between. Here the CDR3 DNA reads TGTGCCAGTAGTATTGAGGGGATGAACACTGAAGCTTTCTTT. Protein sequence: CASSIEGMNTEAFF.